Following are 2 T cell receptor beta chains from one sample sequenced in a study of T cells in Graves' hyperthyroidism and ophthalmopathy. Template material for amplifying TCR beta CDR3 regions consisted of RNA transcripts. First-round RT-PCR with HTBI primers amplified the TCR CDR3 region. TCRdb redid the calling of the multiplex PCR reads with MiXCR, one entry per CDR3 protein. This sample has approximately 640,000 distinct CDR3 sequences; about 17% occur once, and the top ten carry 3% to 4.5%. What was sequenced was blood. The receptors shown here come from a woman in her twenties or thirties with Graves' hyperthyroidism.

This clonotype was counted ten times or more. CDR3 in amino acids: CSVGAASYEQYF. The DNA of the CDR3 is TGCAGCGTTGGGGCAGCCTCCTACGAGCAGTACTTC. The rearrangement joins TRBV29-1 to TRBJ2-7; unclear D gene. From germline, CDR1 is SQVTM and CDR2 ANQGSEA. This CDR3 has 12 residues. Trimming removed 4 bases from V and 0 bases from J, with 7 bases in between.

The rearrangement uses TRBV3-1 and TRBJ2-3; possible D gene TRBD2, 5 bases. The germline CDR1 and CDR2 sequences are LGHDT and YNNKEL (reference sequence). V was cut by 1 base and J by 0 bases, with 11 bases left in between. The CDR3 is 16 residues long. The CDR3 loop reads CASSQVGGSSTDTQYF. For the CDR3, the DNA is TGTGCCAGCAGCCAAGTGGGCGGGTCAAGCACAGATACGCAGTATTTT.